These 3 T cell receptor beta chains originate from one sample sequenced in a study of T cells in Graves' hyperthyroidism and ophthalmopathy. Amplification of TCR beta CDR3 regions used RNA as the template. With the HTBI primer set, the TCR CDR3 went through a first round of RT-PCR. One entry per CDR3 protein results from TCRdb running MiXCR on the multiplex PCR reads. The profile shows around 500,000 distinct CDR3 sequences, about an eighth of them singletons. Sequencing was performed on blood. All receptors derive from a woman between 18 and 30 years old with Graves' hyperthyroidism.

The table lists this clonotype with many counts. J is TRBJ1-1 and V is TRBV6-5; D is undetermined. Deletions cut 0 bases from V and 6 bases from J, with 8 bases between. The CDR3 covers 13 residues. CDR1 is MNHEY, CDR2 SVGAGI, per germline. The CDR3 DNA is TGTGCCAGCAGTTACTCGAATTTTGCTGAAGCTTTCTTT. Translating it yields CASSYSNFAEAFF.

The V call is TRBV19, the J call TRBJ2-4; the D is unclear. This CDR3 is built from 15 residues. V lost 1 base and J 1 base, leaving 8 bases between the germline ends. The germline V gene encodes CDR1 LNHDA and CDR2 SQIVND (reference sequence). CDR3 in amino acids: CASSIVDGAKNIQYF. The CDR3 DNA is TGTGCCAGTAGTATAGTTGATGGGGCCAAAAACATTCAGTACTTC.

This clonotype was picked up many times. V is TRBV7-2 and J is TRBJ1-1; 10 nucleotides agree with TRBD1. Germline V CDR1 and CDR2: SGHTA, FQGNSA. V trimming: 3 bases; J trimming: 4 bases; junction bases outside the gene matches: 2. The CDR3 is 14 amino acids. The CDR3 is CASSFGTGVTEAFF. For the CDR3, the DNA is TGTGCCAGCAGCTTTGGGACAGGGGTCACTGAAGCTTTCTTT.